The 18 T cell receptor beta chains in this list originate from one sample, sequenced in a study of T-cell reconstitution after alpha-beta-depleted transplantation in children. Unique molecular identifiers tagged the TCRbeta library. TCRdb re-analysed the PCR reads in MiXCR, keeping a single row per CDR3 protein. The sample contains a few hundred thousand distinct CDR3 sequences, 11% of which appear only once. Here the sequenced sample was PBMCs, taken before TCRalphabeta/CD19-depleted stem cell transplant. Receptors were obtained from a child younger than two with acute myeloid leukemia, due to receive a stem cell transplant.

There are many counts of this clonotype. The chain recombines TRBV4-3 with TRBJ2-2, with TRBD2 as a possible D gene (6 bases). CDR1 is LGHNA, CDR2 YSLEER, per germline. Trimming removed 1 base at V and 1 base at J, with 19 bases between. The CDR3 loop spans 19 amino acids. The CDR3 reads CASSQGKGLAIWNTGELFF. The CDR3 region has the DNA TGCGCCAGCAGCCAAGGGAAGGGACTCGCTATTTGGAACACCGGGGAGCTGTTTTTT.

This clonotype was observed at least ten times. The chain couples TRBV4-2 to TRBJ1-1; possible D gene TRBD1, 5 bases. Germline values: CDR1 LGHNA, CDR2 YNFKEQ. There are 17 residues in the CDR3. The V gene lost 1 base and the J gene lost 1 base, with 16 bases spanning the gap. CDR3 sequence (DNA): TGTGCCAGCAGCCAAGGAAGTGGGACCATGAGGAACACTGAAGCTTTCTTT. This sequence encodes CASSQGSGTMRNTEAFF.

This clonotype has only a few counts. This rearrangement joins TRBV10-2 to TRBJ2-2, with D maybe TRBD1 (5 bases). Trimming stripped 2 bases from V and 2 bases from J, with 9 bases between. CDR1 and CDR2 from the germline V gene are WSHSY and SAAADI. The CDR3 totals 15 residues. CDR3 residues: CASSEETVNTGELFF. CDR3 sequence (DNA): TGCGCCAGCAGTGAGGAGACAGTCAACACCGGGGAGCTGTTTTTT.

This clonotype came up many times. The chain is built from TRBV5-1 and TRBJ2-5; TRBD2 agrees at 10 bases. Germline V gene sequence: CDR1 SGHRS, CDR2 YFSETQ. V lost 0 bases, J lost 1 base, and 3 bases stayed unmatched. CDR3 length: 16 amino acids. The CDR3, as DNA: TGCGCCAGCAGCTTGGCTAGCGGGAGAACCCAAGAGACCCAGTACTTC. This gives the protein CASSLASGRTQETQYF.

This clonotype appeared many times. CDR3 sequence reads: CSARDPKVDGEAFF. Written as DNA, the CDR3 is TGCAGTGCTAGAGACCCAAAGGTAGATGGTGAAGCTTTCTTT. This chain joins TRBV20-1 and TRBJ1-1; D gene uncertain. The CDR3 spans 14 residues. The germline CDR1 and CDR2 sequences are DFQATT and SNEGSKA (reference sequence). V dropped 0 bases and J dropped 7 bases, with 15 bases sitting between them.

This clonotype was counted ten times or more. The rearrangement uses TRBV29-1 and TRBJ2-7; D not resolved. CDR1 and CDR2 (germline): SQVTM, ANQGSEA. The ends were cut back, 4 bases at V and 3 bases at J, with 16 bases in the middle. CDR3 length: 14 residues. The CDR3 region has the DNA TGCAGCGTTGTGGCGGCAGGATTTAACTACGAGCAGTACTTC. Its protein product is CSVVAAGFNYEQYF.

This clonotype was seen only a few times. The J gene is TRBJ2-7, the V gene TRBV5-6; D not certain. This CDR3 has 11 amino acids. Trimming took 4 bases from V and 3 from J, leaving 5 bases between them. Germline V CDR1 and CDR2: SGHDT, YYEEEE. DNA of the CDR3: TGTGCCAGCAGCACTCTCTACGAGCAGTACTTC. Encoded protein: CASSTLYEQYF.

This clonotype was picked up many times. The rearrangement links TRBV20-1 to TRBJ2-6, with a tentative D call TRBD1 (6 bases). V shed 6 bases and J shed 0 bases, with 15 bases lying between them. Germline CDR1 DFQATT, CDR2 SNEGSKA (reference sequence). The CDR3 is 16 residues long. The CDR3 loop is CSAERGGPSGANVLTF. CDR3 DNA sequence: TGCAGTGCAGAGCGTGGGGGCCCCTCTGGGGCCAACGTCCTGACTTTC.

A note on this clonotype: Since a much larger clone is just one base distant, this may be a read error. The J gene is TRBJ2-4, the V gene TRBV5-5; D is possibly TRBD2 (6 bases). Looked up from germline, CDR1 is SGHKS and CDR2 is YYEKEE (reference sequence). The CDR3 extends over 15 amino acids. DNA of the CDR3: TGTGTCAGCAGCCTGTTCGTGGGGGGAAAAAACATTCAGTACTTC. It is translated as CVSSLFVGGKNIQYF.

A single count supports this clonotype. The J gene is TRBJ1-1, the V gene TRBV20-1; perhaps TRBD1 as D (6 bases). The CDR3 extends over 14 amino acids. Germline CDR1 and CDR2: DFQATT and SNEGSKA (reference sequence). Deletions cut 0 bases from V and 0 bases from J, with 8 bases between. The CDR3: CSAREDSLNTEAFF. CDR3 DNA sequence: TGCAGTGCTAGAGAGGACAGTCTGAACACTGAAGCTTTCTTT.

This clonotype was recorded many times. The chain uses TRBV29-1 and TRBJ2-1; no reliable D call. Germline values: CDR1 SQVTM, CDR2 ANQGSEA. V was pared by 2 bases and J by 5 bases, with 7 bases between. This CDR3 contains 12 residues. CDR3 coding DNA: TGCAGCGTTGAAAGGCTAGACAATGAGCAGTTCTTC. Its translation is CSVERLDNEQFF.

This clonotype was picked up many times. J is TRBJ1-5 and V is TRBV2, with D possibly TRBD1 on 5 matching bases. CDR3 length: 16 amino acids. V was pared by 6 bases and J by 1 base, with 16 bases between. Per germline, CDR1 SNHLY and CDR2 FYNNEI. The CDR3 is CASSEFSGPSNQPQHF. The CDR3 DNA reads TGTGCCAGCAGCGAGTTCTCGGGGCCGAGCAATCAGCCCCAGCATTTT. The full variable domain, in which reference TRBV2 and TRBJ1-5 provide the parts outside the CDR3, is EPEVTQTPSHQVTQMGQEVILRCVPISNHLYFYWYRQILGQKVEFLVSFYNNEISEKSEIFDDQFSVERPDGSNFTLKIRSTKLEDSAMYFCASSEFSGPSNQPQHFGDGTRLSIL.

This clonotype was seen ten or more times. V gene TRBV28 combines with J gene TRBJ1-1; 8 bases agree with TRBD1. Germline loops: CDR1 MDHEN, CDR2 SYDVKM. Germline trimming cut 8 bases from V and 1 base from J; bases unmatched to any gene: 15. This CDR3 is 17 amino acids long. The CDR3: CASVGRVDRVSNTEAFF. DNA of the CDR3: TGTGCCAGCGTGGGCCGAGTGGACAGGGTTTCGAACACTGAAGCTTTCTTT.

This clonotype was counted at least ten times. The genes are TRBV7-9 and TRBJ2-3; D ambiguous. The CDR3 is 12 residues long. Trimming took off 9 bases at V and 7 bases at J, with 14 bases between the two ends. The germline gives CDR1 SEHNR, CDR2 FQNEAQ (reference sequence). This CDR3 is CARSGRRYTQYF. CDR3 bases: TGTGCCAGGTCGGGCAGACGGTATACGCAGTATTTT.

This clonotype has at least ten counts. This chain connects TRBV5-1 to TRBJ2-2; D gene unclear. The germline V gene has CDR1 SGHRS and CDR2 YFSETQ. The CDR3 covers 14 residues. V lost 4 bases, J lost 1 base, and 8 bases lay in between. The CDR3 protein is CASSKDLNTGELFF. CDR3 nucleotide sequence: TGCGCCAGCAGCAAGGACCTGAACACCGGGGAGCTGTTTTTT.

In this sample, this clonotype turned up many times. The rearrangement joins TRBV20-1 to TRBJ2-7; no clear D. Germline CDR1 is DFQATT and CDR2 is SNEGSKA (reference sequence). This CDR3 comprises 13 residues. V was cut by 5 bases and J by 5 bases, with 16 bases left in between. The CDR3 nucleotides read TGCAGTGCTTGTACCCAGGTTGGGAACGAGCAGTACTTC. It translates to CSACTQVGNEQYF.

This clonotype was picked up many times. The chain links TRBV29-1 to TRBJ1-1; weak D call: TRBD1 (5 bases). The CDR3 is 15 amino acids. The V end was cut by 1 base, the J end by 1 base, with 13 bases between. Germline CDR1 reads SQVTM; CDR2 reads ANQGSEA. CDR3 coding DNA: TGCAGCGTTGAAGGCGGAGTTGGGACGAACACTGAAGCTTTCTTT. This encodes CSVEGGVGTNTEAFF.

In its sample, this clonotype was seen many times. The rearrangement links TRBV12-3 or TRBV12-4 to TRBJ2-1; 10 bases agree with TRBD2. V lost 4 bases and J lost 1; bases outside the gene matches: 4. CDR3 length: 16 amino acids. This chain's CDR3 is CASSWRTSGSYNEQFF. For the CDR3, the DNA is TGTGCCAGCAGTTGGCGGACTAGCGGTTCCTACAATGAGCAGTTCTTC.